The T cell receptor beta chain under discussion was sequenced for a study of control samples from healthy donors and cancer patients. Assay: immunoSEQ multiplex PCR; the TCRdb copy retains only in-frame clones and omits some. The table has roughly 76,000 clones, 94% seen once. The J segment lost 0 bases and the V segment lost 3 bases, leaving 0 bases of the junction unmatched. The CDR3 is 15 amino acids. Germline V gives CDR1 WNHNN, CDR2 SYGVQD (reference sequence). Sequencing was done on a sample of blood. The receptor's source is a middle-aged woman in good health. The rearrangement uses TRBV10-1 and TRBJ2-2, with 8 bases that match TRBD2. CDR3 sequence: CASSDGGANTGELFF. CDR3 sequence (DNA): TGCGCCAGCAGTGACGGGGGGGCGAACACCGGGGAGCTGTTTTTT.